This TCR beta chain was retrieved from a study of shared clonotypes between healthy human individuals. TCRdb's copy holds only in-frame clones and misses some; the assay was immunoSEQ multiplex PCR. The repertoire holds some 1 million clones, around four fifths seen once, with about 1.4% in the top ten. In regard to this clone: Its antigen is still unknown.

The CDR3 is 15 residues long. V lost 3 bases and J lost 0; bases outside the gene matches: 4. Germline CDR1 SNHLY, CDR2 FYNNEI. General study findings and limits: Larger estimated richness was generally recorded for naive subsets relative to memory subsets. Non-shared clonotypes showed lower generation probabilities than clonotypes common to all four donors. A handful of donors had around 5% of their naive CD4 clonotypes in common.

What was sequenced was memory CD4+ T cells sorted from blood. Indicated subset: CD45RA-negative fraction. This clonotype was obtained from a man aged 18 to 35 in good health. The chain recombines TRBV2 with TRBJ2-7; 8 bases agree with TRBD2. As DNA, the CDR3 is TGTGCCAGCAGTGATTCGGGGGGGCTCTCCTACGAGCAGTACTTC. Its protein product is CASSDSGGLSYEQYF.